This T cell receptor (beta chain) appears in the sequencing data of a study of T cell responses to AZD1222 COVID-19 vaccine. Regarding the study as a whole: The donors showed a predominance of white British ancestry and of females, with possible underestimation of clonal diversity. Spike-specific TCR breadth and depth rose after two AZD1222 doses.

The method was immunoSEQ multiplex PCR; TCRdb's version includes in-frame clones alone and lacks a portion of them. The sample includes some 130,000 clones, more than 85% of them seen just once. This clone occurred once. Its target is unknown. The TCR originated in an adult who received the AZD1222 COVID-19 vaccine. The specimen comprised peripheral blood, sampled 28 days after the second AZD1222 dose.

CDR3 nucleotide sequence: TGTGCCAGCAGTTACACGGGACAGGGACCCACCAGTGAGCAGTACTTC. Translation gives CASSYTGQGPTSEQYF. V gene TRBV6-6 combines with J gene TRBJ2-7, with 9 bases that match TRBD1. Germline V gene sequence: CDR1 MNHNY, CDR2 SVGAGI (reference sequence). This CDR3 has 16 residues. The J segment lost 7 bases and the V segment lost 2 bases, leaving 12 bases of the junction unmatched.